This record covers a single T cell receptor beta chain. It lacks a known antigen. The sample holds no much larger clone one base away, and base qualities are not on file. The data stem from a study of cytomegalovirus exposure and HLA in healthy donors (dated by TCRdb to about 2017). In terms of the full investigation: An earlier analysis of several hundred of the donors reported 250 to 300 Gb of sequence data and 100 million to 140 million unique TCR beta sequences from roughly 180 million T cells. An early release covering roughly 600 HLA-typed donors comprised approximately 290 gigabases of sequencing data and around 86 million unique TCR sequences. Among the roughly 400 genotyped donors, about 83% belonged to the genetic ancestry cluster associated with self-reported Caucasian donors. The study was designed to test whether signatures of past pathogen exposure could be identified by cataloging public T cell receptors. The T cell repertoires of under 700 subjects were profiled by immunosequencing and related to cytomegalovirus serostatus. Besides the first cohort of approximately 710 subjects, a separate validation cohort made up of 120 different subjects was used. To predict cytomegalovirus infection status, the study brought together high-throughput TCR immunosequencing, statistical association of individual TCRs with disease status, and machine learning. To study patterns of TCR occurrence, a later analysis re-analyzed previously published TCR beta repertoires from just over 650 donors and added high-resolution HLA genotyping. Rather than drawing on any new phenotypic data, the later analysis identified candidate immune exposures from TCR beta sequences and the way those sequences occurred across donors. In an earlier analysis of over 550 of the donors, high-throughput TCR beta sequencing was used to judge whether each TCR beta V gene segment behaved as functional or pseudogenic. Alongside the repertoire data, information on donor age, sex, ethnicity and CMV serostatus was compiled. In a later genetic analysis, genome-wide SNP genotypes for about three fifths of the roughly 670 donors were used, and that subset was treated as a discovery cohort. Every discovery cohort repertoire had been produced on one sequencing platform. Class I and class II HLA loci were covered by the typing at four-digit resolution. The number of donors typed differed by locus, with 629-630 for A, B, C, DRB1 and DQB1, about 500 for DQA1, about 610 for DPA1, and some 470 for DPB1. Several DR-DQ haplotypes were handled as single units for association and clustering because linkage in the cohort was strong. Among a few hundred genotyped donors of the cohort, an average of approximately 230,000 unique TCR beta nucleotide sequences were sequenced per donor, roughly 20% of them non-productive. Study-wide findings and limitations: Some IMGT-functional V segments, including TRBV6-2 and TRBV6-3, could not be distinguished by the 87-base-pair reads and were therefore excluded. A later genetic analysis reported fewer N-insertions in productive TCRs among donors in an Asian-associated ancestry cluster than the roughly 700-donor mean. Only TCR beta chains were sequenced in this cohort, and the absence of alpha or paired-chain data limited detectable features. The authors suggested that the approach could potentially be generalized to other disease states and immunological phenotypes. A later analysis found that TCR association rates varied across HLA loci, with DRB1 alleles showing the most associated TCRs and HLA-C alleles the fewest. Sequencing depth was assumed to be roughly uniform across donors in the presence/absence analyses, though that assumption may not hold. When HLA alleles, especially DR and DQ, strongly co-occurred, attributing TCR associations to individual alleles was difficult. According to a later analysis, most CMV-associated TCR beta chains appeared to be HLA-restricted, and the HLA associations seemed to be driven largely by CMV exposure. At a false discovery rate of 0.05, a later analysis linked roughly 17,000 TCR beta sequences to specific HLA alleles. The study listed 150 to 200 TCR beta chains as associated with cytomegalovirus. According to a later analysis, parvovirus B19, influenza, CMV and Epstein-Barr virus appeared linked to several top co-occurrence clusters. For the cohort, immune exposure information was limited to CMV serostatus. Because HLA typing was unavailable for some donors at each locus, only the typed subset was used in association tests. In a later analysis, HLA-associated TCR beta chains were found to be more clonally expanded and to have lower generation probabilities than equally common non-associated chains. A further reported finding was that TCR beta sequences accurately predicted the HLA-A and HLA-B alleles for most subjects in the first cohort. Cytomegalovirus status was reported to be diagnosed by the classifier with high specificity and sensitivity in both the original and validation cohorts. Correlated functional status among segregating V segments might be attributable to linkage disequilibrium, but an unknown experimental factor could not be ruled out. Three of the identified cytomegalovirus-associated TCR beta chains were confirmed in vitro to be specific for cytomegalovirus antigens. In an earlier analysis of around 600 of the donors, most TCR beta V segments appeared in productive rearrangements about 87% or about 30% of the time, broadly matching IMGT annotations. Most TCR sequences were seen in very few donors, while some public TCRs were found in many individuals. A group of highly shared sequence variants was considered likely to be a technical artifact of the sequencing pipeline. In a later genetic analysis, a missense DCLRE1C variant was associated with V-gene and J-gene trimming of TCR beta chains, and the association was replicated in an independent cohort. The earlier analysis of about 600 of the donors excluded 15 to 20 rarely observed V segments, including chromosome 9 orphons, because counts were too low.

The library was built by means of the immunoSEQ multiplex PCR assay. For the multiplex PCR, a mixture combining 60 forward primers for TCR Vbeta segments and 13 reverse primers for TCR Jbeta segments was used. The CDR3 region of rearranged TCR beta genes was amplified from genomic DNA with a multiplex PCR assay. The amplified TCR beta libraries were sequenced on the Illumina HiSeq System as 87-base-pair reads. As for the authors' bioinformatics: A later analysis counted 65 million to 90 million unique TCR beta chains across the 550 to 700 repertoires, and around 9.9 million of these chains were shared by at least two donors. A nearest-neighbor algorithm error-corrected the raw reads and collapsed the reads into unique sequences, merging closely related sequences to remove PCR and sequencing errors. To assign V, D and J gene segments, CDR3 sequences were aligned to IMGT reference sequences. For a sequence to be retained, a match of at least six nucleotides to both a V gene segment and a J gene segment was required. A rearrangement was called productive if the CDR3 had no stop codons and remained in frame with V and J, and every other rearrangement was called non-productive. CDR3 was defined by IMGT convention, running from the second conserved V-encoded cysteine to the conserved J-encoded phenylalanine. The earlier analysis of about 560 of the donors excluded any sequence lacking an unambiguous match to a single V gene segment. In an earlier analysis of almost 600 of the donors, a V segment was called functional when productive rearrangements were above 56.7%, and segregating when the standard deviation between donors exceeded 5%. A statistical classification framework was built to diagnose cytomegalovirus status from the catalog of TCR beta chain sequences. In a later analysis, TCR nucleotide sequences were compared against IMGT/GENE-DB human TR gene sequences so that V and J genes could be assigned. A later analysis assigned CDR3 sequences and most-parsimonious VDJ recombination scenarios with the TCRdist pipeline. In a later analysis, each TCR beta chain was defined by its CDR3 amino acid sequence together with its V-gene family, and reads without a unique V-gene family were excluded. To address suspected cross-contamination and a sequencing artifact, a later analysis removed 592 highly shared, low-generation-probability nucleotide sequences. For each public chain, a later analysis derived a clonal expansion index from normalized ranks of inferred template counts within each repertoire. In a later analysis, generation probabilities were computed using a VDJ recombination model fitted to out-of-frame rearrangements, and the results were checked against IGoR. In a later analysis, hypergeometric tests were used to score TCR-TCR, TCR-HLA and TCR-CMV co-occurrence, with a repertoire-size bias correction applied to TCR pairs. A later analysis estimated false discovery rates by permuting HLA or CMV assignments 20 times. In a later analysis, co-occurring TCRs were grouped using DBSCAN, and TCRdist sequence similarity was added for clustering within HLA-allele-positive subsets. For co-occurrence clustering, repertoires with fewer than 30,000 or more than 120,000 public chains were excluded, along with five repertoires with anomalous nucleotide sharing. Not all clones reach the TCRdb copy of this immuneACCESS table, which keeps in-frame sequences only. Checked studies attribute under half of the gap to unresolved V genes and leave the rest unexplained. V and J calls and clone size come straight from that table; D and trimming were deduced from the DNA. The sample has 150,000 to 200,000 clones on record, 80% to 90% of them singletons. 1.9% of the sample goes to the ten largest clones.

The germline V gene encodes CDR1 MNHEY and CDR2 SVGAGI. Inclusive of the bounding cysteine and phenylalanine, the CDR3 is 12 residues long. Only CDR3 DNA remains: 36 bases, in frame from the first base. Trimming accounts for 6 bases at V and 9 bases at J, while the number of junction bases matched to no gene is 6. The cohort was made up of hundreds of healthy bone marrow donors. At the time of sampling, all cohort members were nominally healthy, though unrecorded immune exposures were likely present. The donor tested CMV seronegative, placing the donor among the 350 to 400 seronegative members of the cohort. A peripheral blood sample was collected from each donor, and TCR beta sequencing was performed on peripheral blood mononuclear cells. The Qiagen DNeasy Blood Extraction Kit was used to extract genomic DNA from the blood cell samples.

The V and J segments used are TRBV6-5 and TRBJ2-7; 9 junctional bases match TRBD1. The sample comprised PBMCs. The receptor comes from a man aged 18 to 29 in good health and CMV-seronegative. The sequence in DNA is TGTGCCAGCAGGGGGACAGGGACGGTGCAGTACTTC. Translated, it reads CASRGTGTVQYF.